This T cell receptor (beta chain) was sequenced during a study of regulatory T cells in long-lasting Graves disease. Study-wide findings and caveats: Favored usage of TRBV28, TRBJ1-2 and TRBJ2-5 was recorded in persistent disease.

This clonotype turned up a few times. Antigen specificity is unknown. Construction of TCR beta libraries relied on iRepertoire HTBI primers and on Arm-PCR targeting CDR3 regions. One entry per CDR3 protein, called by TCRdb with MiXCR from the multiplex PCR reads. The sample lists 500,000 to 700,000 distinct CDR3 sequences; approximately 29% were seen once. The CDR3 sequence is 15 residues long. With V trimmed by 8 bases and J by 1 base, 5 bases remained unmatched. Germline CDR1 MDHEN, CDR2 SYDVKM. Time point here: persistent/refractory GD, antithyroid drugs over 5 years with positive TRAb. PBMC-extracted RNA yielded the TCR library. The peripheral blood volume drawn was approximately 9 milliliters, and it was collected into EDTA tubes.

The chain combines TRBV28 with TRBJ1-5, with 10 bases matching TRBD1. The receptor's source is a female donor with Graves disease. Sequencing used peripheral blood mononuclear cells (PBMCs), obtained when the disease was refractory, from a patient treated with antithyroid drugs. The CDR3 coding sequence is TGTGCCAGCCGGGACAGGGGCCCAAGCAATCAGCCCCAGCATTTT. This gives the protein CASRDRGPSNQPQHF.